Described below is a single T cell receptor beta chain sequence and its context. Its antigen remains unknown. This record comes from a study of shared clonotypes between healthy human individuals. The table came from immunoSEQ multiplex PCR; TCRdb's copy has only in-frame clones and leaves some out. The table has roughly 1,100,000 clones, roughly 75% seen once; the top ten hold approximately 1.5%. Overall study findings and caveats: Sharing across four donors was highest in naive CD4 (roughly 5%) and lowest in memory CD8 (around 0.4%). Investigators expected sequencing depth to affect clonotype sharing among donors. In general, naive subsets displayed greater estimated richness than memory subsets did.

The specimen was memory CD4+ T cells sorted from blood. Noted subset: CD45RA-negative fraction. This clonotype was sampled from a man younger than 30 in good health.

CDR3 sequence (DNA): TGTGCCAGCAGCTTTGGGCTAGCGGGGGGGACCGAGCAGTACTTC. It yields the protein CASSFGLAGGTEQYF. The chain couples TRBV11-2 to TRBJ2-7; 12 bases agree with TRBD2. With 3 bases clipped from V and 6 bases from J, the junction kept 6 bases outside the gene matches. This CDR3 comprises 15 residues. CDR1 is SGHAT and CDR2 is FQNNGV in the germline V gene.